The entry below describes one T cell receptor beta chain. This record comes from a study of T cell changes during pregnancy in multiple sclerosis. Sequencing used immunoSEQ multiplex PCR; TCRdb keeps in-frame clones, though not all of them. Altogether 85,000 to 90,000 clones are present, around 93% being singletons, with the ten largest covering 1.5% to 2%. The receptor's source is a female donor in good health, enrolled as a control in a pregnancy study. The sample in question was peripheral blood, obtained in the first trimester of pregnancy.

The CDR3 region is CASGRGDRGHIDTQYF. In DNA form, the CDR3 reads TGCGCCAGCGGCCGGGGAGACAGGGGGCATATAGATACGCAGTATTTT. The chain employs TRBV4-1 and TRBJ2-3; 10 positions agree with TRBD1. The CDR3 spans 16 residues. Germline V gene lookup returns CDR1 MGHRA and CDR2 YSYEKL. V was clipped by 8 bases and J by 5 bases; unmatched bases: 13.